What follows describes a single TCR beta chain. Its target is unknown. These data are taken from a study of Ad26.COV2.S vaccination and SARS-CoV-2 variants. Findings and caveats of the study: With respect to non-spike TCR breadth, vaccine and placebo recipients were similar.

Some clones are missing from TCRdb's copy, which holds only in-frame ones; the method was immunoSEQ multiplex PCR. Of about 350,000 clones in the sample, 75% to 90% were seen once. Noted treatment: 15 to 20 received Ad26.COV2.S at low or high dose, single or two shots; roughly five received placebo; per-sample allocation not given. Repertoires come from day 63 after the first vaccine or placebo injection. CDR1 is SGDLS and CDR2 is YYNGEE in the germline V gene. CDR3 size: 15 residues. V lost 3 bases to trimming and J lost 7 bases, with 20 bases between them. The receptor was derived from a person aged 18-60 years who received the Ad26.COV2.S COVID-19 vaccine or a placebo. The V gene is TRBV9, the J gene TRBJ2-7; TRBD1 might be the D (6 bases). This specimen consisted of peripheral blood, obtained in a trial of Ad26.COV2.S vaccine versus placebo. CDR3 sequence reads: CASSASGTPSGEQYF. The CDR3 coding sequence is TGTGCCAGCAGCGCCTCCGGGACACCCTCGGGAGAGCAGTACTTC.